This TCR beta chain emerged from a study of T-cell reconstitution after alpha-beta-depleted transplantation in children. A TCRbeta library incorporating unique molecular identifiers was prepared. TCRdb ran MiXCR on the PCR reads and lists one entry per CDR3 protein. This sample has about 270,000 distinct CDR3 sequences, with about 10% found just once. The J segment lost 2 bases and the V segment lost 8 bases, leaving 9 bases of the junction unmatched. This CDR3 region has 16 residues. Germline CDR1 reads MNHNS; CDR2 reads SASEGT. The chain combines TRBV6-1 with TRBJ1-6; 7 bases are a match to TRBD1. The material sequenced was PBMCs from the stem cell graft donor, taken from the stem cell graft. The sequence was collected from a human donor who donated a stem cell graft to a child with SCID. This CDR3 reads CASYRGFGTYNSPLHF. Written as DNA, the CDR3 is TGTGCCAGCTACAGGGGTTTCGGGACCTATAATTCACCCCTCCACTTT.